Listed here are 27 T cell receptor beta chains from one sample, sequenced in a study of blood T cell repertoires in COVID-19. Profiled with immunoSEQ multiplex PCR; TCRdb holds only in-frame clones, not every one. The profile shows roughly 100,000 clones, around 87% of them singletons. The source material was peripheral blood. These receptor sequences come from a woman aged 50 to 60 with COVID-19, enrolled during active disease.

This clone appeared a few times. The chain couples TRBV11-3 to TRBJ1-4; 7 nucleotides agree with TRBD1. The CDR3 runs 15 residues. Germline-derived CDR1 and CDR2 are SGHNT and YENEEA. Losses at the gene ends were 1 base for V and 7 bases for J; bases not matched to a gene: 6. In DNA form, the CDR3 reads TGTGCCAGCAGCTTAGGTGCCGGGACAGCTGAAAAACTGTTTTTT. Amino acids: CASSLGAGTAEKLFF.

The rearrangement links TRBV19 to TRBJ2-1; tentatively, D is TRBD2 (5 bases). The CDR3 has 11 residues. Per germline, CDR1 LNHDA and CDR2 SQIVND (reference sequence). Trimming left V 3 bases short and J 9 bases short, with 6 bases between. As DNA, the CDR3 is TGTGCCAGTAGTATTGCGGGTGAGCAGTTCTTC. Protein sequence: CASSIAGEQFF.

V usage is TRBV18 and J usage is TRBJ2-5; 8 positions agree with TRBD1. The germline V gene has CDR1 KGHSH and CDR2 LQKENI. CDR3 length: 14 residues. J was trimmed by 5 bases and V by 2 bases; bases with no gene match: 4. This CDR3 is CASSPGTGGETQYF. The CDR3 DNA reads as TGTGCCAGCTCACCAGGGACAGGAGGGGAGACCCAGTACTTC. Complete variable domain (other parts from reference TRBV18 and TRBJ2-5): NAGVMQNPRHLVRRRGQEARLRCSPMKGHSHVYWYRQLPEEGLKFMVYLQKENIIDESGMPKERFSAEFPKEGPSILRIQQVVRGDSAAYFCASSPGTGGETQYFGPGTRLLVL.

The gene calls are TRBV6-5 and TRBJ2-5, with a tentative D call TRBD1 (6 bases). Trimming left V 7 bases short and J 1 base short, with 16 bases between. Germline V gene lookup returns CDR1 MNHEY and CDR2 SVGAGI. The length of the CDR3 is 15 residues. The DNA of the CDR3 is TGTGCCAGCACTCAATGGGGGCAGCCCCAAGAGACCCAGTACTTC. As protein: CASTQWGQPQETQYF.

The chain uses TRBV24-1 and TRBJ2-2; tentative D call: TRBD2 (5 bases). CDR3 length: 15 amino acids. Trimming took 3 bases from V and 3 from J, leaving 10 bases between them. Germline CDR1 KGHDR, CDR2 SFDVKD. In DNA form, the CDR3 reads TGTGCCACCAGTGATCCCCGGGAACACACCGGGGAGCTGTTTTTT. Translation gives CATSDPREHTGELFF.

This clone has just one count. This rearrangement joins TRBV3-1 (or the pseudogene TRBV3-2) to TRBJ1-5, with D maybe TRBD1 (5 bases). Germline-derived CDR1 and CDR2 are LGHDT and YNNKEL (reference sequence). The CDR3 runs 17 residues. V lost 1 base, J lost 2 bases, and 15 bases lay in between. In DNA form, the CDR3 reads TGTGCCAGCAGCCAAGGAGAAGGCGCGGGGGGCAATCAGCCCCAGCATTTT. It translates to CASSQGEGAGGNQPQHF.

The CDR3 DNA follows: TGTGCCATCAGTGAGTCGAAGGTGGCGGAGGGACCCTATGGCTACACCTTC. Its protein product is CAISESKVAEGPYGYTF. The chain combines TRBV10-3 with TRBJ1-2; D perhaps matches TRBD1 (5 bases). V was pared by 0 bases and J by 4 bases, with 18 bases between. There are 17 residues in the CDR3. Looked up from germline, CDR1 is ENHRY and CDR2 is SYGVKD.

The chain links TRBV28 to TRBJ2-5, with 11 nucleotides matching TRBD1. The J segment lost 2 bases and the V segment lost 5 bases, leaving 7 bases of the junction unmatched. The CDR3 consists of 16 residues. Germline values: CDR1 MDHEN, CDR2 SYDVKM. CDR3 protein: CASSPGTGGLQETQYF. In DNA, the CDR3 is TGTGCCAGCAGTCCCGGGACAGGGGGATTACAAGAGACCCAGTACTTC.

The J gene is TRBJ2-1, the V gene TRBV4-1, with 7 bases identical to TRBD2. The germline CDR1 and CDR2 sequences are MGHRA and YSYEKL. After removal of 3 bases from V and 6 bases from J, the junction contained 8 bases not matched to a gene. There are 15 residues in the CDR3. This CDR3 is CASSQRGFLGNEQFF. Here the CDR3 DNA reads TGCGCCAGCAGCCAGCGGGGGTTCTTGGGCAATGAGCAGTTCTTC.

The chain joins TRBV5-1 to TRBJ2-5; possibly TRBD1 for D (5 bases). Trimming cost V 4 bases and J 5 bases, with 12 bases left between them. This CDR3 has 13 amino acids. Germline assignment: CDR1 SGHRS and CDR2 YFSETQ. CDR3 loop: CASSPGAGETQYF. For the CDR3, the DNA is TGCGCCAGCAGCCCTGGGGCTGGGGAGACCCAGTACTTC.

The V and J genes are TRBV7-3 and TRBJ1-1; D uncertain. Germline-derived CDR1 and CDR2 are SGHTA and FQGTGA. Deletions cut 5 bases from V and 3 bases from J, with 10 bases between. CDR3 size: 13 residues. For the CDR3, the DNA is TGTGCCAGCAGCCCAGAAGCGTACACTGAAGCTTTCTTT. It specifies CASSPEAYTEAFF.

CDR3 region: CASSPDSSNYGYTF. The CDR3 nucleotides read TGCGCCAGCAGTCCCGACAGTTCTAACTATGGCTACACCTTC. The chain uses TRBV5-1 and TRBJ1-2, with a possible D match to TRBD1 (5 bases). Germline V gives CDR1 SGHRS, CDR2 YFSETQ. CDR3 length: 14 amino acids. V gave up 5 bases and J gave up 0 bases, with 11 bases separating them.

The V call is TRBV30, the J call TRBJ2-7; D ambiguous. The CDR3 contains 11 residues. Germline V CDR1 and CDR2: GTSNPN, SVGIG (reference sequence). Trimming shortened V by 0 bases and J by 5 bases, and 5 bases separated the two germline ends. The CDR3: CAWSVQHEQYF. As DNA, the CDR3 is TGTGCCTGGAGTGTACAGCACGAGCAGTACTTC.

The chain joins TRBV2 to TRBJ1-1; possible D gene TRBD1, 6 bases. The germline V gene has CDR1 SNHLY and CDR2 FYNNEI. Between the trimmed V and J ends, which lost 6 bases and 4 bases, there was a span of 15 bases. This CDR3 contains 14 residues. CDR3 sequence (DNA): TGTGCCAGCAGCGTGGGACACTCGGGCACTGAAGCTTTCTTT. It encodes CASSVGHSGTEAFF.

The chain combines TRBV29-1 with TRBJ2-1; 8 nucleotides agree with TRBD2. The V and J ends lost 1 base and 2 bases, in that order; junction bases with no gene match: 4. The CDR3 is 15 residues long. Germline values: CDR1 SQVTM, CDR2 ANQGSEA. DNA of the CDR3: TGCAGCGTTGAAGGGGAGCGGGGGACCTACAATGAGCAGTTCTTC. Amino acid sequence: CSVEGERGTYNEQFF.

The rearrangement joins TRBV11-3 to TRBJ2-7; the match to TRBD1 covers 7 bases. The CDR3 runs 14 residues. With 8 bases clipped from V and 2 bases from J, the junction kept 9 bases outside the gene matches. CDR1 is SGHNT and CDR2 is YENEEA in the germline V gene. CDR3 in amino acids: CASPNWTGAYEQYF. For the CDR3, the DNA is TGTGCCAGCCCCAACTGGACAGGAGCCTACGAGCAGTACTTC.

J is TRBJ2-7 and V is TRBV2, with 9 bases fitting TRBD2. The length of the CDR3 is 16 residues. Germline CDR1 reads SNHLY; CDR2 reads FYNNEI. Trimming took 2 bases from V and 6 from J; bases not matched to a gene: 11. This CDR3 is CASSESLFGLASEQYF. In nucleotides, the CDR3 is TGTGCCAGCAGTGAATCCCTATTTGGACTAGCGTCCGAGCAGTACTTC.

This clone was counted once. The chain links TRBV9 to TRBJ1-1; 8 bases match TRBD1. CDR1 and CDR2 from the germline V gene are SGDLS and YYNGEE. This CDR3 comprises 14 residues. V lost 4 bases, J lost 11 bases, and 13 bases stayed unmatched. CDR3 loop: CASSIGQGRGEAFF. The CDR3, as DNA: TGTGCCAGCAGCATTGGACAGGGAAGAGGGGAGGCTTTCTTT.

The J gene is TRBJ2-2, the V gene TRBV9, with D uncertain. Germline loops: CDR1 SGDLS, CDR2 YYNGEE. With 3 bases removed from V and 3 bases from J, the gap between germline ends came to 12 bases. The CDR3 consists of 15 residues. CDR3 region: CASSAYPRDTGELFF. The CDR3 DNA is TGTGCCAGCAGCGCGTACCCCCGGGACACCGGGGAGCTGTTTTTT.

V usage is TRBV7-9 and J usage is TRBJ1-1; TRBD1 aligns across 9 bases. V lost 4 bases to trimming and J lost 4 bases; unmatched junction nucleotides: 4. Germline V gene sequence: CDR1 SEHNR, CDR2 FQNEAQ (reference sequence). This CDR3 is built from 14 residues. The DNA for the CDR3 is TGTGCCAGCAGCTGGGACAGGGTGGCCACTGAAGCTTTCTTT. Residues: CASSWDRVATEAFF.

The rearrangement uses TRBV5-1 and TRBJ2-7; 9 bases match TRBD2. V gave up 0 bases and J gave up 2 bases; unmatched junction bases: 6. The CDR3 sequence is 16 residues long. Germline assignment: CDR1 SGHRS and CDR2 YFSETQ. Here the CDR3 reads CASSLGSGGGAYEQYF. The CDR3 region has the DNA TGCGCCAGCAGCTTGGGAAGTGGCGGGGGGGCCTACGAGCAGTACTTC.

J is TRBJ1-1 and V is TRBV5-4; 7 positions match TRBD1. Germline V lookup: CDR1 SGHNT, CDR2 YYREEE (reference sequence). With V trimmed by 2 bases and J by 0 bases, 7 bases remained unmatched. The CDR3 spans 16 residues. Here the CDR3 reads CASSLGPGGMNTEAFF. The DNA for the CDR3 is TGTGCCAGCAGCTTAGGGCCAGGGGGAATGAACACTGAAGCTTTCTTT.

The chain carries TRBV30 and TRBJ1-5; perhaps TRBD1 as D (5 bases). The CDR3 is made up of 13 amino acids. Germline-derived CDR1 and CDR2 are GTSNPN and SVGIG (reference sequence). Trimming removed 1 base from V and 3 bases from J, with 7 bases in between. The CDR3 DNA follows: TGTGCCTGGAGTGAACAGGACAATCAGCCCCAGCATTTT. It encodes CAWSEQDNQPQHF. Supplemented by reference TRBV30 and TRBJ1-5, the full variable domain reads SQTIHQWPATLVQPVGSPLSLECTVEGTSNPNLYWYRQAAGRGLQLLFYSVGIGQISSEVPQNLSASRPQDRQFILSSKKLLLSDSGFYLCAWSEQDNQPQHFGDGTRLSIL.

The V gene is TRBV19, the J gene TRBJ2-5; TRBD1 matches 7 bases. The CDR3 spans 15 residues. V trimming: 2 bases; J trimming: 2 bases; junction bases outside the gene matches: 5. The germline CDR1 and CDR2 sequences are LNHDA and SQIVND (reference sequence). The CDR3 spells CASSISAGGQETQYF. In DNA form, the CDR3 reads TGTGCCAGTAGTATATCTGCAGGGGGACAAGAGACCCAGTACTTC.

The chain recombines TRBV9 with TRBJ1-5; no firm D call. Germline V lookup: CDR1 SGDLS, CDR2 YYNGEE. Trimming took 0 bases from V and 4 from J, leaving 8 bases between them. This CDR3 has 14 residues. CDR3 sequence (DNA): TGTGCCAGCAGCGTAGGCAGTTCAAATCAGCCCCAGCATTTT. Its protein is CASSVGSSNQPQHF. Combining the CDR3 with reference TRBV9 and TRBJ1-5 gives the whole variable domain DSGVTQTPKHLITATGQRVTLRCSPRSGDLSVYWYQQSLDQGLQFLIQYYNGEERAKGNILERFSAQQFPDLHSELNLSSLELGDSALYFCASSVGSSNQPQHFGDGTRLSIL.

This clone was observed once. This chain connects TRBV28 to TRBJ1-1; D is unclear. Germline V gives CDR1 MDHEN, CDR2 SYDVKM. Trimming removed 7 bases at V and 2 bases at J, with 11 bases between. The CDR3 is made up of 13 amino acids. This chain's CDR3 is CASKPPKNTEAFF. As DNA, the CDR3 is TGTGCCAGCAAGCCCCCTAAAAACACTGAAGCTTTCTTT. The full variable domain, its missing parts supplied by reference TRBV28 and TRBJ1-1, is DVKVTQSSRYLVKRTGEKVFLECVQDMDHENMFWYRQDPGLGLRLIYFSYDVKMKEKGDIPEGYSVSREKKERFSLILESASTNQTSMYLCASKPPKNTEAFFGQGTRLTVV.

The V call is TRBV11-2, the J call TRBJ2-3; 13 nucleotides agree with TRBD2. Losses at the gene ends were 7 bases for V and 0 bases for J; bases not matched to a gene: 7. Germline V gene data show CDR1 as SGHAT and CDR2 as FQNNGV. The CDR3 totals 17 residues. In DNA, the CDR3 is TGTGCCAGCACTTCGACTAGCGGGGGGATGAGCACAGATACGCAGTATTTT. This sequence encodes CASTSTSGGMSTDTQYF.